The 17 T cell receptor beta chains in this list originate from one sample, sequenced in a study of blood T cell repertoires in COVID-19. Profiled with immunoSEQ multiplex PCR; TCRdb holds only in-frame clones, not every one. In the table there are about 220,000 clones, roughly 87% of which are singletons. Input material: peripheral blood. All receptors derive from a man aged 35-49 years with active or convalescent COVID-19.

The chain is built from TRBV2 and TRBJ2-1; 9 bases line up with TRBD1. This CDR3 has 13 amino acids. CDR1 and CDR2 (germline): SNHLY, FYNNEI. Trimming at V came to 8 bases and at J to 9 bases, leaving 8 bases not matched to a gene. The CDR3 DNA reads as TGTGCCAGCCTATGGACAGGGGCGGGTGAGCAGTTCTTC. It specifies CASLWTGAGEQFF.

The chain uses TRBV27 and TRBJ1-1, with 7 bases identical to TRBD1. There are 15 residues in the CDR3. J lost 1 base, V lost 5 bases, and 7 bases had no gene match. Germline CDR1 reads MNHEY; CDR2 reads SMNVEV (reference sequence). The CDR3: CASSPWTGKNTEAFF. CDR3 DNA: TGTGCCAGCAGTCCATGGACAGGAAAGAACACTGAAGCTTTCTTT.

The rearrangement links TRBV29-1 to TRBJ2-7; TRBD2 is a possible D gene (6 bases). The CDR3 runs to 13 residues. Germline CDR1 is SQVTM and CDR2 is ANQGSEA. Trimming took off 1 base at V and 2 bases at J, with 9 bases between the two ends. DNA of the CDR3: TGCAGCGTTGAAGGGGGGGATGCCTACGAGCAGTACTTC. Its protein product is CSVEGGDAYEQYF.

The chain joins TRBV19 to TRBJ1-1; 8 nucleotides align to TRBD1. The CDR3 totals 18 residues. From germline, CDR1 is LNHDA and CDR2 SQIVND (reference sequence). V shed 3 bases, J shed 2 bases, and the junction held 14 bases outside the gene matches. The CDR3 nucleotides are TGTGCCAGTAGTATGTCCCCAGGGGGCGCTTGGGTAAACACTGAAGCTTTCTTT. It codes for CASSMSPGGAWVNTEAFF.

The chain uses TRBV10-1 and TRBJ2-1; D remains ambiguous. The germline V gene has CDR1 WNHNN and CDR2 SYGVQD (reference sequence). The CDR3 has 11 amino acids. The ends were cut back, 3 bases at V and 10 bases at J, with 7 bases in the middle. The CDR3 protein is CASSENWEQFF. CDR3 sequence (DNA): TGCGCCAGCAGTGAAAACTGGGAGCAGTTCTTC.

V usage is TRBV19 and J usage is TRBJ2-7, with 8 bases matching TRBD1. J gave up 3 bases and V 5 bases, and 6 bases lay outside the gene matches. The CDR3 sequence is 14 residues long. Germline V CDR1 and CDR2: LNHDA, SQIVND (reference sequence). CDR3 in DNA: TGTGCCAGTAGTTCGGGACAGGTTTTCTACGAGCAGTACTTC. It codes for CASSSGQVFYEQYF.

The CDR3 region is CASSSGRAYEQYF. The DNA for the CDR3 is TGTGCCAGCAGCTCAGGCAGGGCCTACGAGCAGTACTTC. The chain couples TRBV7-9 to TRBJ2-7; tentatively, D is TRBD1 (5 bases). CDR1 SEHNR and CDR2 FQNEAQ come from the germline V gene (reference sequence). The CDR3 consists of 13 residues. The V end lost 4 bases, the J end lost 2 bases, and 9 bases lay between the germline ends.

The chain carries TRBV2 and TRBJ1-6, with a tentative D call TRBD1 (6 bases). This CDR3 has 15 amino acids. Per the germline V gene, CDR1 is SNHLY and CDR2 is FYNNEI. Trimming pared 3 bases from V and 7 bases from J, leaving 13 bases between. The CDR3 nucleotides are TGTGCCAGCAGTGATGAGGGGGTTGGCAATTCACCCCTCCACTTT. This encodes CASSDEGVGNSPLHF.

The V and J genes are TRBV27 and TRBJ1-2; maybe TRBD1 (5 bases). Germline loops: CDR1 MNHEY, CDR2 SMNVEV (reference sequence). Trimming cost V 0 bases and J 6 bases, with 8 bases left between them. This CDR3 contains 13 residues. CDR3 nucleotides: TGTGCCAGCAGTTTATCGGGGCCCGATGGCTACACCTTC. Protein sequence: CASSLSGPDGYTF.

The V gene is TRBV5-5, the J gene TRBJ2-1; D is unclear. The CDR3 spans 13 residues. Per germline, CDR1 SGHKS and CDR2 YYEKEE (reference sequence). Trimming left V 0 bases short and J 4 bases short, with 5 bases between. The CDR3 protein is CASSLVQYNEQFF. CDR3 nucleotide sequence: TGTGCCAGCAGCTTGGTACAGTACAATGAGCAGTTCTTC.

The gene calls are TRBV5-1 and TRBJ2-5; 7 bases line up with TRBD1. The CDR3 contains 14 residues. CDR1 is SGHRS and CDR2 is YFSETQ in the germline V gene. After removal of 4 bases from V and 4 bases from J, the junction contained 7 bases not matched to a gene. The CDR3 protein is CASSPGRTGETQYF. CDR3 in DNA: TGCGCCAGCAGCCCAGGCCGGACAGGAGAGACCCAGTACTTC.

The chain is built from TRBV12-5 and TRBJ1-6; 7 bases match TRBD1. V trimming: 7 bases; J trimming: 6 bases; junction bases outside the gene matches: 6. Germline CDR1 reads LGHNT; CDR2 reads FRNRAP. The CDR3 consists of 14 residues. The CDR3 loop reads CASAPGGFNSPLHF. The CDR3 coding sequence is TGTGCTAGTGCGCCAGGGGGATTTAATTCACCCCTCCACTTT.

CDR3 DNA: TGTGCCTGGAGTAAGGGGAAGGGGGTCAATCAGCCCCAGCATTTT. Its protein product is CAWSKGKGVNQPQHF. The V and J genes are TRBV30 and TRBJ1-5, with a possible D match to TRBD1 (6 bases). This CDR3 contains 15 residues. Germline CDR1 and CDR2: GTSNPN and SVGIG (reference sequence). The V gene lost 2 bases and the J gene lost 3 bases, with 14 bases spanning the gap.

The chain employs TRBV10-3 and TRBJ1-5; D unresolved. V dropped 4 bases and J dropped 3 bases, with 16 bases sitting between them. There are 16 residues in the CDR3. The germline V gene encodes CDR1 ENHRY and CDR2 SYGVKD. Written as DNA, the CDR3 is TGTGCCATCAGTGTCGAGGGCGGACCCTTCAATCAGCCCCAGCATTTT. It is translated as CAISVEGGPFNQPQHF.

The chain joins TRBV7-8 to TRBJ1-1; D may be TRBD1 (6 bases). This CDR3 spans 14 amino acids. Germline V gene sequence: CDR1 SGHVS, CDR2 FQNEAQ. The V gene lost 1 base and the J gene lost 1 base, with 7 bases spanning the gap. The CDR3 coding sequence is TGTGCCAGCAGCTTAGAAGGGGGGAACACTGAAGCTTTCTTT. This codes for CASSLEGGNTEAFF.

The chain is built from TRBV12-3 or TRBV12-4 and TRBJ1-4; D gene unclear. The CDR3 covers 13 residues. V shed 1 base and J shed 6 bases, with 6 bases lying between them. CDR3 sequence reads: CASSLGRDEKLFF. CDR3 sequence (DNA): TGTGCCAGCAGTTTAGGTCGGGATGAAAAACTGTTTTTT.

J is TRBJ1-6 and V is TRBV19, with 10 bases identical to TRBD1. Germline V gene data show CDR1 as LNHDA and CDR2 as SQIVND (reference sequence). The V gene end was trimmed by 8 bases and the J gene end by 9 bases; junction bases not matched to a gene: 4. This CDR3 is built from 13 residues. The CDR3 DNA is TGTGCCAGTGGGGACAGGGGTGGTTCACCCCTCCACTTT. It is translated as CASGDRGGSPLHF.